This is a list of T cell receptor beta chains from one sample in a study of T cell responses to AZD1222 COVID-19 vaccine. Data came from immunoSEQ multiplex PCR; TCRdb stores just in-frame clones and leaves some out. This table has about 83,000 clones, around nine tenths appearing once. Sequencing used peripheral blood, obtained on day 0 of MenACWY control vaccination. The source of these receptors is an adult in good health. Each CDR3 is given with its conserved first and last residue. D genes are given only for firm matches. Clone size appears in some rows only: once, few, many, or a class for an expanded clone.

size: .; J: TRBJ1-1; V: TRBV7-2; D: .; CDR3: CASSLKSGNTEAFF; DNA: TGTGCCAGCAGCTTGAAGTCGGGGAACACTGAAGCTTTCTTT
size: .; J: TRBJ1-1; V: TRBV7-2; D: .; CDR3: CASSLNRAEAFF; DNA: TGTGCCAGCAGCTTAAATCGGGCTGAAGCTTTCTTT
size: .; J: TRBJ1-1; V: TRBV28; D: .; CDR3: CASSLGGMNTEAFF; DNA: TGTGCCAGCAGTCTAGGGGGTATGAACACTGAAGCTTTCTTT
size: once; J: TRBJ1-2; V: TRBV4-1; D: .; CDR3: CASSQEEAFGTLYFYGYTF; DNA: TGCGCCAGCAGCCAAGAGGAAGCTTTCGGGACCCTTTATTTCTATGGCTACACCTTC
size: .; J: TRBJ2-6; V: TRBV7-6; D: .; CDR3: CASSGEDGISGANVLTF; DNA: TGTGCCAGCAGCGGAGAGGACGGAATCTCTGGGGCCAACGTCCTGACTTTC
size: .; J: TRBJ2-3; V: TRBV5-1; D: .; CDR3: CASKTGTPPDTQYF; DNA: TGCGCCAGCAAGACCGGGACCCCCCCAGATACGCAGTATTTT
size: .; J: TRBJ2-5; V: TRBV7-2; D: .; CDR3: CASSTGPPQETQYF; DNA: TGTGCCAGCAGTACTGGTCCTCCCCAAGAGACCCAGTACTTC
size: .; J: TRBJ1-5; V: TRBV6-5; D: .; CDR3: CASSSGPSRPQHF; DNA: TGTGCCAGCAGTTCGGGACCTTCGAGGCCCCAGCATTTT
size: .; J: TRBJ2-3; V: TRBV4-1; D: TRBD2; CDR3: CASSHLAGEPGDTQYF; DNA: TGCGCCAGCAGTCATCTAGCGGGAGAGCCCGGGGATACGCAGTATTTT
size: .; J: TRBJ2-2; V: TRBV28; D: .; CDR3: CASSLSGELFF; DNA: TGTGCCAGCAGTTTATCCGGGGAGCTGTTTTTT
size: .; J: TRBJ1-1; V: TRBV7-6; D: TRBD1; CDR3: CASTSTGQGEAFF; DNA: TGTGCCAGCACCTCGACGGGACAGGGGGAAGCTTTCTTT
size: .; J: TRBJ1-2; V: TRBV6-5; D: .; CDR3: CASSTGPINGYTF; DNA: TGTGCCAGCAGTACGGGCCCCATAAATGGCTACACCTTC
size: .; J: TRBJ2-1; V: TRBV6-5; D: .; CDR3: CASSYALGDNEQFF; DNA: TGTGCCAGCAGTTACGCGCTTGGAGATAATGAGCAGTTCTTC
size: .; J: TRBJ1-5; V: TRBV5-6; D: .; CDR3: CASTRWTAYNQPQHF; DNA: TGTGCCAGCACCCGGTGGACAGCGTACAATCAGCCCCAGCATTTT
size: once; J: TRBJ1-6; V: TRBV24-1; D: .; CDR3: CATENPGDNSPLHF; DNA: TGTGCCACTGAGAACCCAGGGGACAATTCACCCCTCCACTTT
size: .; J: TRBJ2-1; V: TRBV7-3; D: .; CDR3: CASSLGIEQFF; DNA: TGTGCCAGCAGCTTAGGTATTGAGCAGTTCTTC
size: .; J: TRBJ1-4; V: TRBV30; D: .; CDR3: CAWTGGGALDEKLFF; DNA: TGTGCCTGGACCGGTGGGGGGGCGCTGGATGAAAAACTGTTTTTT
size: .; J: TRBJ2-7; V: TRBV28; D: .; CDR3: CASSEGQQYF; DNA: TGTGCCAGCAGTGAAGGTCAGCAGTACTTC
size: .; J: TRBJ1-2; V: TRBV5-1; D: .; CDR3: CASSVQGPSLSNYGYTF; DNA: TGCGCCAGCAGCGTACAGGGACCATCCCTCTCTAACTATGGCTACACCTTC
size: .; J: TRBJ1-5; V: TRBV6-5; D: .; CDR3: CASSYSNPGNQPQHF; DNA: TGTGCCAGCAGTTACTCGAACCCGGGCAATCAGCCCCAGCATTTT
size: .; J: TRBJ1-6; V: TRBV20-1; D: .; CDR3: CSASTPGTSSSPLHF; DNA: TGCAGTGCTAGTACCCCCGGGACGAGTTCTTCACCCCTCCACTTT
size: .; J: TRBJ2-7; V: TRBV10-3; D: .; CDR3: CAISGGGKDSYEQYF; DNA: TGTGCCATCAGTGGTGGCGGGAAGGACTCCTACGAGCAGTACTTC
size: .; J: TRBJ1-2; V: TRBV5-1; D: .; CDR3: CASSLSGEGNYGYTF; DNA: TGCGCCAGCAGCTTGTCAGGGGAGGGGAACTATGGCTACACCTTC
size: .; J: TRBJ2-3; V: TRBV6-5; D: .; CDR3: CASSYAVGGGTDTQYF; DNA: TGTGCCAGCAGTTACGCGGTGGGAGGTGGCACAGATACGCAGTATTTT
size: .; J: TRBJ2-3; V: TRBV4-2; D: TRBD1; CDR3: CASSQVGTDSTDTQYF; DNA: TGTGCCAGCAGCCAAGTCGGGACAGACAGCACAGATACGCAGTATTTT
size: .; J: TRBJ1-4; V: TRBV10-3; D: .; CDR3: CAISESGGADEKLFF; DNA: TGTGCCATCAGTGAGTCTGGGGGTGCCGATGAAAAACTGTTTTTT
size: .; J: TRBJ2-7; V: TRBV28; D: .; CDR3: CASRPPGSAYEQYF; DNA: TGTGCCAGCAGGCCCCCAGGGTCGGCCTACGAGCAGTACTTC
size: .; J: TRBJ2-3; V: TRBV3-1/TRBV3-2; D: TRBD2; CDR3: CASGTSGSPDTQYF; DNA: TGTGCCAGTGGGACTAGCGGGAGTCCGGATACGCAGTATTTT
size: .; J: TRBJ2-7; V: TRBV6-5; D: TRBD1; CDR3: CASSYTLTGVEQYF; DNA: TGTGCCAGCAGTTACACCCTGACAGGGGTCGAGCAGTACTTC
size: .; J: TRBJ1-3; V: TRBV2; D: .; CDR3: CASSGRASGNTIYF; DNA: TGTGCCAGCAGTGGCAGAGCCTCTGGAAACACCATATATTTT
size: .; J: TRBJ1-2; V: TRBV3-1/TRBV3-2; D: .; CDR3: CASSQDAGRNGYTF; DNA: TGTGCCAGCAGCCAAGACGCAGGGAGGAATGGCTACACCTTC
size: .; J: TRBJ2-3; V: TRBV9; D: .; CDR3: CASSETPGADTQYF; DNA: TGTGCCAGCAGCGAGACCCCGGGTGCAGATACGCAGTATTTT
size: .; J: TRBJ2-3; V: TRBV19; D: .; CDR3: CASAYRETDTQYF; DNA: TGTGCCAGTGCCTACAGGGAAACAGATACGCAGTATTTT
size: .; J: TRBJ1-6; V: TRBV5-6; D: .; CDR3: CASSLDGGLHF; DNA: TGTGCCAGCAGCTTGGATGGGGGGCTCCACTTT
size: .; J: TRBJ1-5; V: TRBV2; D: .; CDR3: CASNEGSFQPQHF; DNA: TGTGCCAGCAATGAGGGAAGTTTTCAGCCCCAGCATTTT
size: .; J: TRBJ2-3; V: TRBV4-3; D: TRBD2; CDR3: CASSQAPFSGGSADTQYF; DNA: TGCGCCAGCAGCCAAGCTCCCTTTAGCGGCGGGAGCGCAGATACGCAGTATTTT
size: .; J: TRBJ1-5; V: TRBV12-5; D: .; CDR3: CASTAGGEYQPQHF; DNA: TGTGCTAGTACCGCCGGGGGGGAGTATCAGCCCCAGCATTTT
size: .; J: TRBJ2-3; V: TRBV19; D: .; CDR3: CASSFSGADTQYF; DNA: TGTGCCAGTAGTTTCAGTGGCGCAGATACGCAGTATTTT
size: .; J: TRBJ2-3; V: TRBV2; D: .; CDR3: CASSPRRGITSTDTQYF; DNA: TGTGCCAGCAGCCCTCGGCGGGGAATCACTTCCACAGATACGCAGTATTTT
size: .; J: TRBJ2-5; V: TRBV5-5; D: .; CDR3: CASSLLPGSQETQYF; DNA: TGTGCCAGCAGCTTGCTCCCCGGCAGCCAAGAGACCCAGTACTTC
size: once; J: TRBJ1-2; V: TRBV29-1; D: .; CDR3: CSVEALGLAGYTF; DNA: TGCAGCGTTGAAGCGCTCGGATTGGCGGGCTACACCTTC
size: .; J: TRBJ2-6; V: TRBV7-9; D: .; CDR3: CASSATGAAVGANVLTF; DNA: TGTGCCAGCAGCGCCACGGGGGCGGCGGTGGGGGCCAACGTCCTGACTTTC
size: .; J: TRBJ2-1; V: TRBV7-2; D: .; CDR3: CASSLLGVNEQFF; DNA: TGTGCCAGCAGCTTGCTCGGCGTCAATGAGCAGTTCTTC
size: .; J: TRBJ2-7; V: TRBV6-2/TRBV6-3; D: TRBD2; CDR3: CASSLLAEAYEQYF; DNA: TGTGCCAGCAGCTTACTAGCGGAGGCCTACGAGCAGTACTTC
size: .; J: TRBJ1-5; V: TRBV27; D: .; CDR3: CASSLAGQPQHF; DNA: TGTGCCAGCAGTTTGGCCGGACAGCCCCAGCATTTT
size: .; J: TRBJ2-2; V: TRBV12-1; D: .; CDR3: CASSFGPPSTGELFF; DNA: TGTGCCAGCAGCTTTGGACCCCCGTCGACCGGGGAGCTGTTTTTT
size: .; J: TRBJ2-7; V: TRBV5-8; D: .; CDR3: CASSHGTSSYEQYF; DNA: TGTGCCAGCAGCCACGGGACCTCTTCCTACGAGCAGTACTTC
size: .; J: TRBJ1-1; V: TRBV12-5; D: .; CDR3: CASGLVLGLTHTEAFF; DNA: TGTGCTAGTGGTTTGGTACTCGGGCTTACACACACTGAAGCTTTCTTT
size: .; J: TRBJ2-2; V: TRBV12-3/TRBV12-4; D: .; CDR3: CASSFVGPGELFF; DNA: TGTGCCAGCAGTTTTGTGGGGCCCGGGGAGCTGTTTTTT
size: .; J: TRBJ2-5; V: TRBV6-1; D: .; CDR3: CASMDVRVETQYF; DNA: TGTGCCAGCATGGACGTAAGGGTAGAGACCCAGTACTTC
size: .; J: TRBJ1-1; V: TRBV30; D: .; CDR3: CAWSLIEPSNTEAFF; DNA: TGTGCCTGGAGTCTCATCGAACCCTCGAACACTGAAGCTTTCTTT
size: .; J: TRBJ1-1; V: TRBV19; D: .; CDR3: CASKASGQGSEAFF; DNA: TGTGCCAGTAAGGCTTCGGGGCAGGGATCTGAAGCTTTCTTT
size: .; J: TRBJ1-1; V: TRBV25-1; D: TRBD1; CDR3: CASRGQGYYTEAFF; DNA: TGTGCCAGTAGGGGACAGGGGTACTACACTGAAGCTTTCTTT
size: .; J: TRBJ2-7; V: TRBV10-3; D: .; CDR3: CAISESEGYPYEQYF; DNA: TGTGCCATCAGTGAGTCAGAAGGTTATCCCTACGAGCAGTACTTC